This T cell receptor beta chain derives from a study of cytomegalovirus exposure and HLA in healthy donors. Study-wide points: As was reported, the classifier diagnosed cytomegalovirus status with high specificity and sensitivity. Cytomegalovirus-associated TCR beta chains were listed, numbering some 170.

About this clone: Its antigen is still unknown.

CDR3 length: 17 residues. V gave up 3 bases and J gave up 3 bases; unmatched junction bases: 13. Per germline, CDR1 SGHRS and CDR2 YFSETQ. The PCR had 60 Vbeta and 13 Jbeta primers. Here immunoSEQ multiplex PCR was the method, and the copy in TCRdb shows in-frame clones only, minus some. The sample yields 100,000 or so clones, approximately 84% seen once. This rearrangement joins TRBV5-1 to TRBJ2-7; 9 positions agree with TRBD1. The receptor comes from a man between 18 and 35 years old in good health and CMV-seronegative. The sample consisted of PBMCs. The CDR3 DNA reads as TGCGCCAGCAGCTGTCCCCCCCGGGACAGGGCATACTACGAGCAGTACTTC. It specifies CASSCPPRDRAYYEQYF.